This T cell receptor (beta chain) was found in a study of tumor and adjacent non-tumor tissue in lung cancer. Findings and limits, study-wide: Top 100 clones took a larger repertoire share in normal lung.

With regard to this clonotype: As yet, its antigen is unknown. The CDR3 does not end in the conserved phenylalanine or tryptophan, so this is likely a read error.

The CDR3 is 15 amino acids. CDR1 is MDHEN and CDR2 is SYDVKM in the germline V gene. RNA was extracted from bulk tissue without any cell sorting. This non-tumor lung sample came from over 3 cm beyond the tumor edge. TCRbeta libraries were built with three rounds of nested PCR, modified from ARM-PCR. TCRdb re-analysed the multiplex PCR reads in MiXCR, keeping a single row per CDR3 protein. The sample lists approximately 44,000 distinct CDR3 sequences, 60% occurring once. The sample consisted of distant non-tumor lung tissue. The receptor's source is a man over 45 with non-small cell lung cancer. This chain uses TRBV28 with TRBJ2-3; tentatively, D is TRBD1 (5 bases). Gene TRBJ1-5 matches the end of the DNA better, so the J call may be wrong. The CDR3 DNA sequence: TGTGCCAGCAGTAACCAGGGCAGTTACACAGATACGCAGCATTTA. Its translation: CASSNQGSYTDTQHL.